This T cell receptor beta chain was obtained from a study of T cell responses to AZD1222 COVID-19 vaccine. Data came from immunoSEQ multiplex PCR; TCRdb stores just in-frame clones and leaves some out. Among over 100,000 clones listed, around 90% were seen once. This CDR3 has 14 amino acids. The V and J ends lost 5 bases and 7 bases respectively, with 12 bases between them. The V gene's germline CDR1 is WNHNN and CDR2 SYGVQD (reference sequence). The study's findings and limits: CD4 TCRs covered the whole spike, strongest at regions 160-218 and 743-854.

This clone was observed a handful of times. Antigen: not known. The genes are TRBV10-1 and TRBJ1-6, with D maybe TRBD1 (5 bases). The TCR was taken from an adult in good health. The sequences come from peripheral blood, collected on day 0 of AZD1222 vaccination. Here the CDR3 reads CASSSGRENSPLHF. CDR3 in DNA: TGCGCCAGCAGTTCGGGACGGGAAAATTCACCCCTCCACTTT.